This T cell receptor (beta chain) was profiled in a study of cytomegalovirus exposure and HLA in healthy donors. Primers included in the PCR were 60 Vbeta and 13 Jbeta primers. Clones were sequenced by immunoSEQ multiplex PCR, and TCRdb holds only the in-frame ones, with some missing. In the table there are around 150,000 clones, around 57% of which are singletons. This CDR3 is built from 15 residues. Germline-derived CDR1 and CDR2 are SGHRS and YFSETQ. V lost 0 bases to trimming and J lost 2 bases, with 12 bases between them. The chain employs TRBV5-1 and TRBJ2-7; possibly TRBD2 for D (7 bases). The source of this sequence is a male donor in good health and CMV-seronegative. The sample comprised PBMCs. In DNA, the CDR3 is TGCGCCAGCAGCTTGGTAGGCGGGGGCACCTACGAGCAGTACTTC. Its translation: CASSLVGGGTYEQYF.